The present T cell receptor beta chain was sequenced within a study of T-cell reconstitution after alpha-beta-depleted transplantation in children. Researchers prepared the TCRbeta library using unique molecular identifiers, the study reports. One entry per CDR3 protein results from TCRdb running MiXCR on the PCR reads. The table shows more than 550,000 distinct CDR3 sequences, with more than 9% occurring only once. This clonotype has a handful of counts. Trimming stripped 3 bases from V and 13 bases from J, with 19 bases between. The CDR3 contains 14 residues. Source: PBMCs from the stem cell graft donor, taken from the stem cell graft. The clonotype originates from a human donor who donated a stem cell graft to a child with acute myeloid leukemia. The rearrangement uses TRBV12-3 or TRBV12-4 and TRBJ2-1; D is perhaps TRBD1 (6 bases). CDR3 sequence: CASSLAPGAFLQFF. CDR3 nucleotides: TGTGCCAGCAGTTTGGCTCCAGGGGCCTTTCTACAGTTCTTC.